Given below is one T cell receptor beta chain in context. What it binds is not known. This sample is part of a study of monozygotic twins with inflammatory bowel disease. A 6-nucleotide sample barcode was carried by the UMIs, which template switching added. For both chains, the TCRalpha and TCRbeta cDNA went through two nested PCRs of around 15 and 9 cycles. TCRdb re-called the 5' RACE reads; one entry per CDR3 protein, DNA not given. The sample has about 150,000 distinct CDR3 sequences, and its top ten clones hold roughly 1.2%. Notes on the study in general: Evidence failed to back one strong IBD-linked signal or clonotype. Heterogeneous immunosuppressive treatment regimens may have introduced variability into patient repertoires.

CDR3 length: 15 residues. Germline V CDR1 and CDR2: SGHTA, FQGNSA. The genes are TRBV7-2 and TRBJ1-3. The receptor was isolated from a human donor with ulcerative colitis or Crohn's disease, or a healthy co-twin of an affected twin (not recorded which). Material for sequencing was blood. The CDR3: CASSFNTISGNTIYF.